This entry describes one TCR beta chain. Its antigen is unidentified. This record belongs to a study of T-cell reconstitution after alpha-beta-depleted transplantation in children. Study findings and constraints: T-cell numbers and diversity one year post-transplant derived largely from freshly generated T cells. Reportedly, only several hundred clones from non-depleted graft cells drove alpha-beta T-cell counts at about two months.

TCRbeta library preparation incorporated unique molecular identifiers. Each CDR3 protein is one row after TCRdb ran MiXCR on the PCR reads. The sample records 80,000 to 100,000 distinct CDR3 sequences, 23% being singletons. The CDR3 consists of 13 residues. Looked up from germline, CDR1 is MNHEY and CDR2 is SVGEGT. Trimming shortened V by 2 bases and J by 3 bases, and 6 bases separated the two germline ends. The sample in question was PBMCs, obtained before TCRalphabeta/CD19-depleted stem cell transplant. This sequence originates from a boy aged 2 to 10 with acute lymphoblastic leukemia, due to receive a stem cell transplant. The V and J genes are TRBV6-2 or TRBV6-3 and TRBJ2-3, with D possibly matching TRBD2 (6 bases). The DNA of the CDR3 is TGTGCCAGCAGTTACCTAGCGACAGATACGCAGTATTTT. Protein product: CASSYLATDTQYF.